This record concerns one T cell receptor (beta chain) sequence. This clone showed up just a few times. Its recognized antigen is unknown. No quality values exist for individual bases; no much larger clone is one base distant. One collaborating source in Seattle enrolled patients while the patients were actively infected and followed the patients over time throughout the course of disease. Whole blood was collected in K2EDTA tubes by collaborating institutions according to the institutions' own protocols. For TCRbeta analysis, collaborators shipped samples in one of three forms: frozen whole blood, isolated PBMCs, or DNA extracted from either of those sample types. This sample was taken from a study of blood T cell repertoires in COVID-19 (TCRdb year 2020). With respect to the entire study: Samples covering the acute and convalescent phases of COVID-19 were provided by collaborators in the United States, Italy and Spain. The material from the prospective study consisted of cDNA or gDNA derived from T cells, B-cell-depleted T cells, or PBMCs. Deeply sampled blood TCRbeta repertoires from subjects exposed to, actively infected with, or recovered from COVID-19 were included in the dataset. The repertoires were released in a freely available public database meant as a resource for research on the immune response to SARS-CoV-2. The samples were drawn from the first 160 participants of the ongoing ImmuneRACE study and from 1,254 subjects provided by 6 global collaborators. Sample metadata almost always included a de-identified subject ID, COVID-19 status, age in years and sex. HLA class I and class II types, where available, came from metadata supplied by the sample provider rather than from assay-based typing.

The paper as a whole reports these results and caveats: The amount of clinical and demographic metadata varied by source and participant and was provided uncurated.

The immunoSEQ Assay, a bias-controlled multiplex PCR, was used to amplify TCRbeta CDR3 regions from genomic DNA. The study's own analysis went as follows. The number of nucleated cells in each sample was estimated by amplification of reference gene primers within the assay. Sequence reads were collapsed and filtered to measure the absolute abundance of every unique TCRbeta CDR3 rearrangement. For each sample, productive Simpson clonality was calculated as the square root of Simpson's diversity index across productive rearrangements. Imported from immuneACCESS, the table was reduced by TCRdb to in-frame sequences with V and J called. These copies leave out some clones; in studies compared against another copy, an unresolved V gene accounts for under half, and the cause of the remainder is not known. The DNA was the basis for D and trimming; V, J and clone size are from that table. This sample lists roughly 250,000 clones; around 92% were detected once. 2.5% to 3% of the sample is taken by the ten largest.

For CDR1 and CDR2, the germline V gene lists KGHSH and LQKENI. The CDR3 runs 12 amino acids, cysteine and phenylalanine included. The CDR3 DNA has 36 bases and is translated from base 1. The junction shows trimming of 6 bases on V and 3 bases on J, plus 5 bases between the germline ends. Recombination linked TRBV18 to TRBJ2-2; a confident D gene designation cannot be given. This sequence was found in a person aged 18 to 30 with COVID-19, enrolled during active disease. The sequenced sample consisted of peripheral blood. The CDR3 amino acid sequence is: CASSVDTGELFF. Here is the DNA: TGTGCCAGCTCCGTTGACACCGGGGAGCTGTTTTTT.